Listed here are 32 T cell receptor beta chains from one sample, sequenced in a study of OX40 agonist ivuxolimab in advanced cancers. Sequenced by immunoSEQ multiplex PCR; TCRdb stores in-frame clones only, minus some. The table has about 72,000 clones, about 93% seen once; the top ten hold 5% to 6.5%. The specimen was CD4+ or CD8+ T cells sorted from blood, collected in a trial of the OX40 agonist ivuxolimab. These receptors all come from an adult with an advanced solid tumor such as melanoma, head and neck, liver or kidney cancer.

V usage is TRBV7-9 and J usage is TRBJ2-5, with D perhaps matching TRBD1 or TRBD2 (5 bases each). Germline loops: CDR1 SEHNR, CDR2 FQNEAQ (reference sequence). Deletions cut 7 bases from V and 4 bases from J, with 25 bases between. The length of the CDR3 is 17 residues. Here the CDR3 DNA reads TGTGCCAGCACCTCAAACGTGGGAAGTCATGGGGGAGAGACCCAGTACTTC. Protein: CASTSNVGSHGGETQYF.

This chain connects TRBV9 to TRBJ2-3; TRBD2 matches at 9 bases. CDR1 and CDR2 (germline): SGDLS, YYNGEE. Losses at the gene ends were 5 bases for V and 1 base for J; bases not matched to a gene: 2. This CDR3 region has 14 residues. DNA for the CDR3: TGTGCCAGCAGTGCGGGGGGGGGCACAGATACGCAGTATTTT. This codes for CASSAGGGTDTQYF.

The rearrangement links TRBV15 to TRBJ1-2, with 8 bases lining up with TRBD1. Germline CDR1 is LNHNV and CDR2 is YYDKDF (reference sequence). There are 15 residues in the CDR3. Unmatched junction bases numbered 4, after V lost 0 bases and J lost 4 bases. CDR3 in amino acids: CATSRDRTGSYGYTF. As DNA, the CDR3 is TGTGCCACCAGCAGAGACCGGACAGGGAGCTATGGCTACACCTTC.

The chain joins TRBV27 to TRBJ2-7; D not resolved. This CDR3 is built from 13 residues. Germline CDR1 is MNHEY and CDR2 is SMNVEV (reference sequence). Trimming took 5 bases from V and 6 from J, leaving 14 bases between them. Here the CDR3 reads CASSPQQNGEQYF. CDR3 nucleotides: TGTGCCAGCAGTCCCCAACAGAACGGCGAGCAGTACTTC.

This clone has only one observation. The chain recombines TRBV7-9 with TRBJ1-1; the D gene is possibly TRBD1 (5 bases). With 2 bases removed from V and 1 base from J, the gap between germline ends came to 11 bases. From germline, CDR1 is SEHNR and CDR2 FQNEAQ (reference sequence). This CDR3 spans 15 amino acids. CDR3 sequence (DNA): TGTGCCAGCAGCTTATACGTGGGGGGGAACACTGAAGCTTTCTTT. It yields the protein CASSLYVGGNTEAFF.

The chain employs TRBV4-3 and TRBJ1-2, with a tentative D call TRBD1 (5 bases). Looked up from germline, CDR1 is LGHNA and CDR2 is YSLEER. Trimming took off 0 bases at V and 3 bases at J, with 5 bases between the two ends. The CDR3 length is 13 residues. CDR3 sequence: CASSQDRDYGYTF. DNA for the CDR3: TGCGCCAGCAGCCAAGACAGGGACTATGGCTACACCTTC.

The chain couples TRBV19 to TRBJ1-5, with TRBD1 as a possible D gene (5 bases). With 5 bases removed from V and 5 bases from J, the gap between germline ends came to 16 bases. Looked up from germline, CDR1 is LNHDA and CDR2 is SQIVND (reference sequence). This CDR3 is built from 15 residues. The CDR3 coding sequence is TGTGCCAGTAGTTATTTTGGGGGGAGTGATCAGCCCCAGCATTTT. Translation gives CASSYFGGSDQPQHF.

The rearrangement joins TRBV7-6 to TRBJ1-1; 9 bases map to TRBD1. Trimming at V came to 2 bases and at J to 2 bases, leaving 6 bases not matched to a gene. Germline V gene lookup returns CDR1 SGHVS and CDR2 FNYEAQ. The CDR3 spans 16 residues. Written as DNA, the CDR3 is TGTGCCAGCAGCTTACTCCGGACAGGGGAAAACACTGAAGCTTTCTTT. Protein product: CASSLLRTGENTEAFF.

The V call is TRBV7-8, the J call TRBJ2-7; the D gene is possibly TRBD1 (5 bases). Germline loops: CDR1 SGHVS, CDR2 FQNEAQ. The CDR3 is 13 amino acids. V was clipped by 5 bases and J by 3 bases, with 11 bases between them. CDR3 bases: TGTGCCAGCAGCACATCAGGGTACTACGAGCAGTACTTC. Protein: CASSTSGYYEQYF.

J is TRBJ2-2 and V is TRBV7-2; D may be TRBD1 or TRBD2 (5 bases each). CDR1 is SGHTA, CDR2 FQGNSA, per germline. This CDR3 has 17 amino acids. The V end was cut by 5 bases, the J end by 0 bases, with 16 bases between. Written as DNA, the CDR3 is TGTGCCAGCAGCCAATCCCGGGACCATCCGAACACCGGGGAGCTGTTTTTT. It specifies CASSQSRDHPNTGELFF.

The count of this clone is one. This chain links TRBV27 with TRBJ2-3; 10 nucleotides match TRBD2. The germline V gene encodes CDR1 MNHEY and CDR2 SMNVEV (reference sequence). The CDR3 runs to 15 residues. V lost 5 bases, J lost 1 base, and 3 bases stayed unmatched. CDR3 DNA sequence: TGTGCCAGCAGTCATGGGACTAGCGGCACAGATACGCAGTATTTT. The encoded protein is CASSHGTSGTDTQYF.

This chain links TRBV10-1 with TRBJ2-7; 7 bases are a match to TRBD2. With 2 bases clipped from V and 2 bases from J, the junction kept 9 bases outside the gene matches. Germline CDR1 WNHNN, CDR2 SYGVQD (reference sequence). This CDR3 has 16 residues. CDR3 sequence reads: CASSEGETSVPYEQYF. The CDR3 DNA follows: TGCGCCAGCAGTGAGGGAGAAACTAGCGTTCCCTACGAGCAGTACTTC.

This chain links TRBV18 with TRBJ2-5; 7 nucleotides agree with TRBD2. CDR3 size: 16 residues. Germline V lookup: CDR1 KGHSH, CDR2 LQKENI. The ends lost 3 bases at V and 5 bases at J; junction bases unmatched: 12. The CDR3 reads CASSPSSGSGGETQYF. CDR3 nucleotides: TGTGCCAGCTCACCCTCTTCCGGATCCGGGGGGGAGACCCAGTACTTC.

This clone was seen more than once but under ten times. The V gene is TRBV7-9, the J gene TRBJ2-3, with 8 bases fitting TRBD1. Germline lookup yields CDR1 SEHNR and CDR2 FQNEAQ (reference sequence). The CDR3 contains 16 residues. The J segment lost 6 bases and the V segment lost 2 bases, leaving 10 bases of the junction unmatched. The CDR3 loop reads CASSLPGQVLFDTQYF. CDR3 nucleotide sequence: TGTGCCAGCAGCTTACCGGGACAGGTCCTGTTCGATACGCAGTATTTT.

The CDR3 reads CATSRVLAELYNEQFF. The CDR3 nucleotides are TGTGCCACCAGCAGAGTCTTAGCGGAACTCTACAATGAGCAGTTCTTC. V is TRBV15 and J is TRBJ2-1, with D possibly TRBD2 on 6 matching bases. Germline CDR1 and CDR2: LNHNV and YYDKDF (reference sequence). The CDR3 extends over 16 amino acids. The germline V and J ends were trimmed by 1 base and 3 bases, with 13 bases remaining between them.

The chain links TRBV4-2 to TRBJ1-1, with 8 bases fitting TRBD1. Germline CDR1 and CDR2: LGHNA and YNFKEQ. The J segment lost 5 bases and the V segment lost 1 base, leaving 6 bases of the junction unmatched. The length of the CDR3 is 15 residues. As DNA, the CDR3 is TGTGCCAGCAGCCAAGCGACAGGGGTGTGGACTGAAGCTTTCTTT. This translates into CASSQATGVWTEAFF.

This clone was seen only once. The chain has TRBV4-3 and TRBJ1-4, with TRBD1 identical over 8 bases. The V and J ends lost 1 base and 4 bases, in that order; junction bases with no gene match: 2. CDR1 is LGHNA and CDR2 is YSLEER in the germline V gene. The CDR3 totals 15 residues. In nucleotides, the CDR3 is TGCGCCAGCAGCCAAGGGACAGGGTTTAATGAAAAACTGTTTTTT. Residues: CASSQGTGFNEKLFF.

This clone was recorded only once. V usage is TRBV27 and J usage is TRBJ2-7; D possibly corresponds to TRBD1 (7 bases). The CDR3 has 15 amino acids. Trimming stripped 2 bases from V and 5 bases from J, with 16 bases between. Per the germline V gene, CDR1 is MNHEY and CDR2 is SMNVEV (reference sequence). The CDR3 bases are TGTGCCAGCAGTTTACAGGGGGGCACGGCGGACGAGCAGTACTTC. Translated, it gives CASSLQGGTADEQYF.

J is TRBJ1-3 and V is TRBV19; D gene uncertain. With 7 bases removed from V and 5 bases from J, the gap between germline ends came to 18 bases. From germline, CDR1 is LNHDA and CDR2 SQIVND (reference sequence). The CDR3 has 15 amino acids. The DNA for the CDR3 is TGTGCCAGTACCTACATTTCCGGTGGACGAAACACCATATATTTT. Protein: CASTYISGGRNTIYF.

The gene calls are TRBV27 and TRBJ2-1; a weak D match, TRBD2 (6 bases). This CDR3 is 14 amino acids long. V was clipped by 10 bases and J by 0 bases, with 13 bases between them. CDR1 and CDR2 from the germline V gene are MNHEY and SMNVEV (reference sequence). The CDR3 reads CATWDLSSYNEQFF. CDR3 sequence (DNA): TGTGCCACCTGGGACTTGAGCTCCTACAATGAGCAGTTCTTC.

V usage is TRBV27 and J usage is TRBJ1-5; D is undetermined. The germline V gene encodes CDR1 MNHEY and CDR2 SMNVEV (reference sequence). Trimming took off 2 bases at V and 7 bases at J, with 9 bases between the two ends. This CDR3 has 13 residues. CDR3 in amino acids: CASSLMGDQPQHF. CDR3 in DNA: TGTGCCAGCAGTTTAATGGGTGACCAGCCCCAGCATTTT.

J is TRBJ2-7 and V is TRBV13, with D tentatively TRBD1 (7 bases). CDR1 and CDR2 (germline): PRHDT, FYEKMQ (reference sequence). The CDR3 runs to 13 residues. Deletions cut 6 bases from V and 4 bases from J, with 13 bases between. The CDR3 reads CASRQGRSYEQYF. The CDR3 DNA reads TGTGCCAGCAGACAGGGGAGGAGTTACGAGCAGTACTTC.

J is TRBJ1-4 and V is TRBV19; D unresolved. The CDR3 loop spans 15 amino acids. Germline values: CDR1 LNHDA, CDR2 SQIVND (reference sequence). The V gene lost 2 bases and the J gene lost 7 bases, with 14 bases spanning the gap. In DNA form, the CDR3 reads TGTGCCAGTAGTATATATAGGATAGGAGGTGAAAAACTGTTTTTT. This encodes CASSIYRIGGEKLFF.

The CDR3 DNA is TGTGCCAGCAGTCCCGGGGGGGTCTCCTACAATGAGCAGTTCTTC. This translates into CASSPGGVSYNEQFF. The chain is built from TRBV6-5 and TRBJ2-1; 8 nucleotides line up with TRBD2. The CDR3 contains 15 residues. Germline V gene data show CDR1 as MNHEY and CDR2 as SVGAGI. The junction had 3 bases not matched to a gene; V was cut back by 5 bases and J by 0 bases.

The V call is TRBV7-8, the J call TRBJ1-1; D gene ambiguous. The CDR3 runs to 16 residues. Trimming cost V 5 bases and J 2 bases, with 18 bases left between them. CDR1 SGHVS and CDR2 FQNEAQ come from the germline V gene. This CDR3 reads CASSPSIPRANTEAFF. CDR3 sequence (DNA): TGTGCCAGCAGCCCTAGTATCCCCAGAGCAAACACTGAAGCTTTCTTT.

V gene TRBV4-1 combines with J gene TRBJ1-1, with D possibly matching TRBD1 (6 bases). CDR3 size: 17 residues. Germline V CDR1 and CDR2: MGHRA, YSYEKL. V lost 2 bases and J lost 0, with 16 bases in between. CDR3 in amino acids: CASSQSPPGVMNTEAFF. The CDR3 DNA is TGCGCCAGCAGCCAATCTCCCCCAGGGGTAATGAACACTGAAGCTTTCTTT.

This clone was counted a few times. The CDR3, as DNA: TGTGCCAGCAGCGGAGGGGGGACAATGAACACTGAAGCTTTCTTT. Amino acids: CASSGGGTMNTEAFF. The chain links TRBV9 to TRBJ1-1; the D gene is possibly TRBD1 (6 bases). Trimming shortened V by 3 bases and J by 0 bases, and 12 bases separated the two germline ends. Germline CDR1 reads SGDLS; CDR2 reads YYNGEE. The CDR3 has 15 residues. Full variable domain (outside the CDR3, taken from reference TRBV9 and TRBJ1-1): DSGVTQTPKHLITATGQRVTLRCSPRSGDLSVYWYQQSLDQGLQFLIQYYNGEERAKGNILERFSAQQFPDLHSELNLSSLELGDSALYFCASSGGGTMNTEAFFGQGTRLTVV.

This sequence joins TRBV9 and TRBJ1-3; D is unclear. Germline assignment: CDR1 SGDLS and CDR2 YYNGEE. The CDR3 loop spans 14 amino acids. The V gene lost 6 bases and the J gene lost 0 bases, with 10 bases spanning the gap. The CDR3 is CASNPGDSGNTIYF. In DNA, the CDR3 is TGTGCCAGCAACCCAGGAGACTCTGGAAACACCATATATTTT.

This clone was picked up one time. The chain links TRBV27 to TRBJ1-2, with 9 bases that match TRBD1. This CDR3 has 14 amino acids. From germline, CDR1 is MNHEY and CDR2 SMNVEV (reference sequence). V lost 8 bases to trimming and J lost 6 bases; unmatched junction nucleotides: 10. CDR3 in DNA: TGTGCCAGCCGCGCTCCGGGACAGGGAAATGGCTACACCTTC. It specifies CASRAPGQGNGYTF.

This chain links TRBV6-6 with TRBJ1-5; D unresolved. The V end lost 0 bases, the J end lost 5 bases, and 8 bases lay between the germline ends. The CDR3 has 14 amino acids. CDR1 and CDR2 (germline): MNHNY, SVGAGI (reference sequence). The CDR3 region has the DNA TGTGCCAGCAGTTACTCGACCGAGGATCAGCCCCAGCATTTT. The encoded protein is CASSYSTEDQPQHF.

The count of this clone is one. The J gene is TRBJ1-1, the V gene TRBV12-5; D remains unclear. Looked up from germline, CDR1 is LGHNT and CDR2 is FRNRAP. The CDR3 totals 14 residues. With 1 base removed from V and 1 base from J, the gap between germline ends came to 7 bases. Written as DNA, the CDR3 is TGTGCTAGTGGTTTGGACTTAGCGAACACTGAAGCTTTCTTT. It translates to CASGLDLANTEAFF.

The gene calls are TRBV11-2 and TRBJ1-2; no reliable D call. The CDR3 length is 12 residues. Germline-derived CDR1 and CDR2 are SGHAT and FQNNGV. The germline V and J ends were trimmed by 1 base and 6 bases, with 6 bases remaining between them. The CDR3 region is CASSLVSDGYTF. Here the CDR3 DNA reads TGTGCCAGCAGCTTAGTTAGCGATGGCTACACCTTC.